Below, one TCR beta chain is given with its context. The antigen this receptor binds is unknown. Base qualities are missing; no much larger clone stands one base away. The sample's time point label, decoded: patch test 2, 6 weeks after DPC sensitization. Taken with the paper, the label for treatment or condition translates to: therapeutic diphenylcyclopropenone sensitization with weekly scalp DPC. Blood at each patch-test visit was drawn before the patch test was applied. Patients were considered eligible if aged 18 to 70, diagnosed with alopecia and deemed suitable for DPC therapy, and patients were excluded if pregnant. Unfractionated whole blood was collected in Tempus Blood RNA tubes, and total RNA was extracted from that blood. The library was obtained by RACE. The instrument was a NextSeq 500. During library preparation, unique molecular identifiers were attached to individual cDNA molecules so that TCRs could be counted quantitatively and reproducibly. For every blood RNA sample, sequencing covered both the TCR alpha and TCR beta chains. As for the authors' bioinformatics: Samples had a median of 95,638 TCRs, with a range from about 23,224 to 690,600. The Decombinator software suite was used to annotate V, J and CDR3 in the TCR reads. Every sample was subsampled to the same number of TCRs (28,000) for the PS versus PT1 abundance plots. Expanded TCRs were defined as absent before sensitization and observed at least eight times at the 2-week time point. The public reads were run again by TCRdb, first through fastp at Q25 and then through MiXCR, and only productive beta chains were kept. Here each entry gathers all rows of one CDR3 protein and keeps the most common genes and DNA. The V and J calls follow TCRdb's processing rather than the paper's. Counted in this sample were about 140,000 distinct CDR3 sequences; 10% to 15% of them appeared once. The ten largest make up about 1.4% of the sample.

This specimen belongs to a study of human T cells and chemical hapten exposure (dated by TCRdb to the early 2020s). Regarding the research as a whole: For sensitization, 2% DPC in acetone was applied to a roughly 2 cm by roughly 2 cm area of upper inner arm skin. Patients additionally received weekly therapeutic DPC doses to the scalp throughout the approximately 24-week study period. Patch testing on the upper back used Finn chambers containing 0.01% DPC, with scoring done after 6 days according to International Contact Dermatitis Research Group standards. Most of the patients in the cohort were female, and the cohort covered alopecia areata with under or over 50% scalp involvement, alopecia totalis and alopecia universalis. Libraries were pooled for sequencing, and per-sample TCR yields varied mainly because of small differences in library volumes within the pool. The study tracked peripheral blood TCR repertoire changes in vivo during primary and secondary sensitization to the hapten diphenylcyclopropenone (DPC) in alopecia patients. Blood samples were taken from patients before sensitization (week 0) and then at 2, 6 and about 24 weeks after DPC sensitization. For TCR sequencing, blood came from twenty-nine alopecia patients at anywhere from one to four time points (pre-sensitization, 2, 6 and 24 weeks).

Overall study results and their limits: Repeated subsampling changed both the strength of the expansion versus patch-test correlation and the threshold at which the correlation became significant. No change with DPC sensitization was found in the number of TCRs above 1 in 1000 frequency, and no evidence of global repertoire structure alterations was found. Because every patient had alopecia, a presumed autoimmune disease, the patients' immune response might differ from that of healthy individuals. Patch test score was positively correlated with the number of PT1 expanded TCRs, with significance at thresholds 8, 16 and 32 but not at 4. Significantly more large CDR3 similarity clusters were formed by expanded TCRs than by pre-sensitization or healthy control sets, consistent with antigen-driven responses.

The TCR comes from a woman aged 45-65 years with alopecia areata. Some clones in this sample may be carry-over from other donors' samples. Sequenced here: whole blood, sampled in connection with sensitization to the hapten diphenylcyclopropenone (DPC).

Here is the DNA: TGTGCCAGCAGCTCGGGTAGCGGGAGCTCCTACGAGCAGTACTTC. It specifies CASSSGSGSSYEQYF. This receptor chain uses TRBV11-2 and TRBJ2-7; the central 9 bases match TRBD2. At the junction V is shortened by 4 bases and J by 0 bases; bases outside the gene matches: 4. CDR1 and CDR2 were assigned from the germline V gene as SGHAT and FQNNGV. From its cysteine to its phenylalanine, the CDR3 spans 15 amino acids. Only the CDR3 region is kept as DNA, spanning 45 bases read in frame from base 1.